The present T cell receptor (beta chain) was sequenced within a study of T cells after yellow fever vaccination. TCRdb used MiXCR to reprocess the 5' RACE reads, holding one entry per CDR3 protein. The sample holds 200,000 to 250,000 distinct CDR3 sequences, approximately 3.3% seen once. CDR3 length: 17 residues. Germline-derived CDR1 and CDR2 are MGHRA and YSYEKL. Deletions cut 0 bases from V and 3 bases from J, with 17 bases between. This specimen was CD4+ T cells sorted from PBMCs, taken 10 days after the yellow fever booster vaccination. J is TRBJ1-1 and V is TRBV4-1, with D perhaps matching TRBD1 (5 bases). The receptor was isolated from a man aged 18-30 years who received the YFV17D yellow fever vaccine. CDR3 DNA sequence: TGCGCCAGCAGCCAAGATTCAAGGGGCAGAAGGGACACTGAAGCTTTCTTT. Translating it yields CASSQDSRGRRDTEAFF.